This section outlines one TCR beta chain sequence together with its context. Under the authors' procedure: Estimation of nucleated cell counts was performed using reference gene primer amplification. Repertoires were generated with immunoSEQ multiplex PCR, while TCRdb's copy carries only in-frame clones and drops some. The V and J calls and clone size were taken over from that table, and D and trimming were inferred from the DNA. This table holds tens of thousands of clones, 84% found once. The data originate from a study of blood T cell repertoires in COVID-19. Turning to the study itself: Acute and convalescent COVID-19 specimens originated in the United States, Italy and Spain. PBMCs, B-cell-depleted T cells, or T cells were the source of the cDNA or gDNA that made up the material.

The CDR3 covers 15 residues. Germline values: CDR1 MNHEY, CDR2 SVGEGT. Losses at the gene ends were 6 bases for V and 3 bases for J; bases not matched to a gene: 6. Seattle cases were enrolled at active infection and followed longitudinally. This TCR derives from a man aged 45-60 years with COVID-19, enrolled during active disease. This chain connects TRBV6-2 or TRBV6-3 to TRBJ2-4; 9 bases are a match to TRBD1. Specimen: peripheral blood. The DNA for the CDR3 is TGTGCCAGCAGCGCGGACAGGGGCGGCAAAAACATTCAGTACTTC. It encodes CASSADRGGKNIQYF.